This TCR beta chain was found in a study of identical twins. From the 5' RACE reads, TCRdb called clonotypes with MiXCR, one entry per CDR3 protein. This repertoire shows roughly 350,000 distinct CDR3 sequences, about 12% found once; its top ten account for 7.2%. The CDR3 sequence is 15 residues long. Germline assignment: CDR1 SGHTA and CDR2 FQGTGA. The V gene lost 2 bases and the J gene lost 2 bases, with 12 bases spanning the gap. These data were also filed under a second study, of yellow fever vaccine responses in identical twins.

The receptor was derived from a woman in her late teens or twenties in good health. V usage is TRBV7-3 and J usage is TRBJ2-5, with D possibly being TRBD1 (6 bases). Source material: CD8+ T cells sorted from blood. The DNA for the CDR3 is TGTGCCAGCAGCTTAGGTTTTGGACAGCAAGAGACCCAGTACTTC. Translating gives CASSLGFGQQETQYF.